Listed below are T cell receptor beta chains from one sample, sequenced in a study of OX40 agonist ivuxolimab in advanced cancers. Libraries were prepared by immunoSEQ multiplex PCR; TCRdb keeps only in-frame clonotypes and omits some of them. The sample consists of 99,000 or so clones, around 92% of them appearing once. The sample was CD4+ or CD8+ T cells sorted from blood, taken in a trial of the OX40 agonist ivuxolimab. The receptors derive from an adult with an advanced solid tumor such as melanoma, head and neck, liver or kidney cancer. Each CDR3 is given with its conserved first and last residue. Fields, in order: J gene, D gene, V gene, clone size, CDR3 protein, CDR3 DNA. A D gene is named only where the DNA matches it firmly. The size entry is marked missing in some rows and otherwise reads once, few, many or a size class.

TRBJ2-3 TRBD2 TRBV5-4 NA CASSGLAVSTDTQYF TGTGCCAGCAGCGGCCTAGCGGTGAGCACAGATACGCAGTATTTT
TRBJ1-6 NA TRBV4-3 NA CASSQDVRGAGYSPLHF TGCGCCAGCAGCCAAGATGTTCGAGGGGCGGGTTATTCACCCCTCCACTTT
TRBJ2-3 TRBD2 TRBV29-1 NA CSAPLGTKRSTDTQYF TGCAGCGCCCCGCTGGGGACTAAAAGAAGCACAGATACGCAGTATTTT
TRBJ2-3 NA TRBV5-4 once CASSPGRMDPQYF TGTGCCAGCAGTCCCGGACGTATGGATCCGCAGTATTTT
TRBJ1-5 TRBD1 TRBV6-1 NA CASQWGQINQPQHF TGTGCCAGCCAGTGGGGACAGATCAATCAGCCCCAGCATTTT
TRBJ2-3 NA TRBV9 NA CASSVDGATDTQYF TGTGCCAGCAGCGTAGACGGGGCGACAGATACGCAGTATTTT
TRBJ2-3 NA TRBV7-2 NA CASSPNGGSTDTQYF TGTGCCAGCAGCCCTAACGGGGGAAGCACAGATACGCAGTATTTT
TRBJ2-1 NA TRBV9 NA CASSVSTAGQHEQFF TGTGCCAGCAGCGTAAGTACAGCGGGACAACATGAGCAGTTCTTC
TRBJ2-3 NA TRBV5-1 NA CASSLPSSSFTDTQYF TGCGCCAGCAGCTTACCTTCCTCTTCTTTCACAGATACGCAGTATTTT
TRBJ1-2 NA TRBV6-1 NA CASTLQGAQYFGYTF NA
TRBJ1-5 NA TRBV7-2 NA CASSLRPTGGQPQHF TGTGCCAGCAGCCTGAGGCCGACTGGGGGACAGCCCCAGCATTTT
TRBJ1-1 NA TRBV25-1 NA CASSDLGQAFF TGTGCCAGCAGTGATCTCGGGCAAGCTTTCTTT
TRBJ2-1 NA TRBV19 NA CASSIRGSSYNEQFF TGTGCCAGTAGTATACGGGGGAGCTCCTACAATGAGCAGTTCTTC
TRBJ2-7 NA TRBV7-9 NA CASSSTDIGQYF TGTGCCAGCAGCTCAACCGACATAGGGCAGTACTTC
TRBJ1-3 NA TRBV5-1 NA CASSTTGAAGNTIYF TGCGCCAGCAGCACCACCGGGGCAGCTGGAAACACCATATATTTT
TRBJ1-3 TRBD1 TRBV28 NA CASSLGDRLSGNTIYF TGTGCCAGCAGTTTAGGGGACAGACTCTCTGGAAACACCATATATTTT
TRBJ2-3 NA TRBV5-1 NA CASSLADTQYF TGCGCCAGCAGCTTAGCAGATACGCAGTATTTT
TRBJ1-2 NA TRBV6-1 NA CASSEAGNGYYGYTF TGTGCCAGCAGTGAAGCGGGAAACGGTTACTATGGCTACACCTTC
TRBJ1-5 NA TRBV20-1 NA CSARRGQPQHF TGCAGTGCTAGACGGGGTCAGCCCCAGCATTTT
TRBJ2-5 NA TRBV14 NA CASSQKGGRGRQETQYF TGTGCCAGCAGCCAAAAAGGGGGGCGGGGACGCCAAGAGACCCAGTACTTC
TRBJ2-3 NA TRBV5-4 NA CASAGRAQSDTQYF TGTGCCAGCGCCGGACGGGCGCAGTCTGATACGCAGTATTTT
TRBJ1-6 NA TRBV7-9 NA CASSLLSGVNSPLHF TGTGCCAGCAGCTTACTCTCAGGGGTTAATTCACCCCTCCACTTT
TRBJ1-5 NA TRBV19 NA CASREQQGRDQPQHF TGTGCCAGTAGAGAACAACAGGGACGCGATCAGCCCCAGCATTTT
TRBJ1-2 TRBD1 TRBV6-1 NA CASSERRAGGAYGYTF TGTGCCAGCAGTGAAAGGCGGGCAGGGGGGGCCTATGGCTACACCTTC
TRBJ1-5 NA TRBV15 once CATSRVQGGQPQHF TGTGCCACCAGCAGAGTACAGGGAGGGCAGCCCCAGCATTTT
TRBJ2-7 NA TRBV6-5 NA CASSYRGGGSYEQYF TGTGCCAGCAGTTACAGGGGTGGGGGGAGCTACGAGCAGTACTTC
TRBJ2-2 NA TRBV10-3 NA CAISPQAGTGELFF TGTGCCATCTCCCCCCAGGCCGGGACCGGGGAGCTGTTTTTT
TRBJ1-2 NA TRBV28 NA CASNLPSRGEGYTF TGTGCCAGCAACCTACCCTCCCGAGGGGAAGGCTACACCTTC
TRBJ2-3 NA TRBV30 NA CAWRKQGIRADTQYF TGTGCCTGGAGGAAACAGGGTATCCGTGCAGATACGCAGTATTTT
TRBJ1-2 NA TRBV28 few CASSFVFGYTF TGTGCCAGCAGTTTCGTATTTGGCTACACCTTC
TRBJ2-3 TRBD2 TRBV14 NA CASSQGLAGATDTQYF TGTGCCAGCAGCCAAGGACTAGCGGGAGCGACAGATACGCAGTATTTT
TRBJ2-7 TRBD1 TRBV6-6 NA CASADRGRLGSYEQYF TGTGCCAGTGCGGACAGGGGGCGCCTGGGGTCTTACGAGCAGTACTTC
TRBJ2-1 NA TRBV19 few CASSIGGGAGNEQFF TGTGCCAGTAGTATAGGAGGGGGGGCAGGCAATGAGCAGTTCTTC
TRBJ1-1 NA TRBV28 NA CASTPHRLWNTEAFF TGTGCCAGCACCCCTCACAGGTTATGGAACACTGAAGCTTTCTTT
TRBJ2-1 NA TRBV25-1 NA CASSQRYNEQFF TGTGCCAGCAGCCAGAGATACAATGAGCAGTTCTTC
TRBJ1-4 NA TRBV7-9 NA CASSLVGGSTNEKLFF TGTGCCAGCAGCTTAGTAGGCGGATCAACTAATGAAAAACTGTTTTTT
TRBJ1-2 NA TRBV12-5 NA CASGRPPPSIFDYGYTF TGTGCTAGTGGCCGTCCCCCTCCTAGTATCTTCGACTATGGCTACACCTTC
TRBJ2-3 TRBD2 TRBV7-6 NA CASSLVAGGTDTQYF TGTGCCAGCAGCTTAGTAGCGGGGGGCACAGATACGCAGTATTTT
TRBJ1-4 TRBD1 TRBV30 once CAWRLGQAANEKLFF TGTGCCTGGAGATTGGGACAGGCAGCTAATGAAAAACTGTTTTTT
TRBJ1-4 NA TRBV7-8 NA CASSLGGGEKLFF TGTGCCAGCAGCTTGGGGGGCGGTGAAAAACTGTTTTTT
TRBJ1-1 NA TRBV29-1 few CSVDRGGSEAFF TGCAGCGTTGACAGGGGCGGCTCTGAAGCTTTCTTT
TRBJ1-2 TRBD1 TRBV5-1 NA CASSGTGTGGLGYTF TGCGCCAGCAGCGGTACCGGGACAGGGGGCCTTGGCTACACCTTC
TRBJ2-6 NA TRBV10-3 NA CAISESPGANVLTF TGTGCCATCAGTGAATCCCCTGGGGCCAACGTCCTGACTTTC
TRBJ1-1 NA TRBV7-9 NA CASSLAGIDTEAFF TGTGCCAGCAGCTTAGCGGGAATTGACACTGAAGCTTTCTTT
TRBJ1-5 TRBD1 TRBV12-5 NA CASGLVRTGENNQPQHF TGTGCTAGTGGTTTGGTCAGGACAGGGGAGAACAATCAGCCCCAGCATTTT
TRBJ2-2 TRBD2 TRBV28 once CASTNSRPGGVGTGELFF TGTGCCAGCACCAACTCCCGTCCGGGAGGAGTAGGCACCGGGGAGCTGTTTTTT
TRBJ1-2 NA TRBV9 NA CASSVEEGRYGYTF TGTGCCAGCAGCGTAGAGGAGGGACGCTATGGCTACACCTTC
TRBJ1-5 NA TRBV7-3 NA CASSSGWSNQPQHF TGTGCCAGCAGTTCCGGTTGGAGCAATCAGCCCCAGCATTTT
TRBJ1-2 NA TRBV11-3 once CASSSDLYQHYGYTF TGTGCCAGCAGCTCAGACTTATATCAACACTATGGCTACACCTTC
TRBJ2-4 NA TRBV18 once CASSPSEGGGENIQYF TGTGCCAGCTCACCAAGCGAAGGAGGGGGCGAAAACATTCAGTACTTC
TRBJ2-1 TRBD1 TRBV5-1 NA CASSNPPGQSNEQFF TGCGCCAGCAGCAACCCCCCGGGACAGTCCAATGAGCAGTTCTTC
TRBJ1-3 NA TRBV15 NA CATSRDRNSGNTIYF TGTGCCACCAGCAGAGATCGGAACTCTGGAAACACCATATATTTT
TRBJ2-6 NA TRBV5-4 NA CASSFGEDSGANVLTF TGTGCCAGCAGCTTCGGAGAAGACTCTGGGGCCAACGTCCTGACTTTC
TRBJ2-7 TRBD1 TRBV7-3 NA CASSASTGAGQYF TGTGCCAGCAGCGCCTCTACAGGGGCGGGGCAGTACTTC
TRBJ1-5 NA TRBV6-1 NA CASRGGSNQPQHF TGTGCCAGCAGGGGGGGGAGCAATCAGCCCCAGCATTTT
TRBJ1-1 NA TRBV7-8 NA CAILEENTEAFF TGTGCCATCTTGGAGGAAAACACTGAAGCTTTCTTT
TRBJ2-2 TRBD1 TRBV6-5 NA CASSQTGGDTGELFF TGTGCCAGCAGTCAGACAGGGGGAGACACCGGGGAGCTGTTTTTT
TRBJ1-6 NA TRBV19 NA CASSNEGQIISPLHF TGTGCCAGTAGTAATGAAGGGCAGATAATTTCACCCCTCCACTTT
TRBJ2-3 NA TRBV7-6 NA CASSPPPKNTQYF TGTGCCAGCAGCCCCCCCCCGAAGAATACGCAGTATTTT